This section outlines one T cell receptor (beta chain) sequence together with its context. What it binds is not known. This record comes from a study of CD8 T cells in Susac syndrome. Study-wide results and limits: Susac-specific public clones were found in both the total CD8+ and the CD8+ TEMRA repertoires, with about 17 in the former and roughly five in the latter. It was acknowledged by the study that relatively few individuals were included in its TCR sequencing and HLA analysis.

RNA amounts of 0.5 to 1 ug underwent reverse transcription with random hexamers. Across 54 Vbeta and 13 Jbeta, immunoSEQ multiplex PCR amplified TCR beta CDR3. Using its own MiXCR run on the immunoSEQ multiplex PCR reads, TCRdb lists one record per CDR3 protein. This table has roughly 80,000 distinct CDR3 sequences, approximately 95% appearing once. The CDR3 spans 17 residues. V trimming: 5 bases; J trimming: 0 bases; junction bases outside the gene matches: 5. Looked up from germline, CDR1 is SEHNR and CDR2 is FQNEAQ (reference sequence). TEMRA cells were enriched by FACS, and CD4+ and CD8+ T cells were negatively isolated.

The sample taken for sequencing was CD8+ T cells from PBMCs. This receptor was obtained from a human donor with Susac syndrome. The J gene is TRBJ2-6, the V gene TRBV7-9, with TRBD1 matching over 9 bases. This CDR3 reads CASSGGQGSSGANVLTF. CDR3 DNA sequence: TGTGCCAGCAGCGGAGGACAGGGGAGCTCTGGGGCCAACGTCCTGACTTTC. Full variable domain (remainder filled in from reference TRBV7-9 and TRBJ2-6): DTGVSQNPRHKITKRGQNVTFRCDPISEHNRLYWYRQTLGQGPEFLTYFQNEAQLEKSRLLSDRFSAERPKGSFSTLEIQRTEQGDSAMYLCASSGGQGSSGANVLTFGAGSRLTVL.